The rows below give T cell receptor beta chains drawn from one sample of a study of blood T cell repertoires in COVID-19. The table came from immunoSEQ multiplex PCR; TCRdb's copy has only in-frame clones and leaves some out. Of about 27,000 clones detected, roughly nine tenths appear once; the ten largest clones hold 4.9%. The source material was peripheral blood. The receptors shown here come from a man in his 70s with active COVID-19. Each CDR3 is given with its conserved first and last residue. Fields, in order: D gene, clone size, V gene, J gene, CDR3 DNA, CDR3 protein. D genes are given only for firm matches. The size of a clone is reported for some rows only, either as once, few or many, or as a class for expanded clones.

d_call: .
clone_size: .
v_call: TRBV6-5
j_call: TRBJ1-1
cdr3_nt: TGTGCCAGCAGTTACACCCTAGGGAGTGGGAACACTGAAGCTTTCTTT
cdr3_aa: CASSYTLGSGNTEAFF

d_call: .
clone_size: .
v_call: TRBV6-5
j_call: TRBJ2-7
cdr3_nt: TGTGCCAGCAGTCCTGTCGGGCAGGGATACTACGAGCAGTACTTC
cdr3_aa: CASSPVGQGYYEQYF

d_call: .
clone_size: .
v_call: TRBV6-5
j_call: TRBJ2-5
cdr3_nt: TGTGCCAGCAGGGACAGCTCGGAGACCCAGTACTTC
cdr3_aa: CASRDSSETQYF

d_call: .
clone_size: .
v_call: TRBV29-1
j_call: TRBJ2-7
cdr3_nt: TGCAGCGTTGCCCAGGGGGGAGCCTACGAGCAGTACTTC
cdr3_aa: CSVAQGGAYEQYF

d_call: .
clone_size: .
v_call: TRBV2
j_call: TRBJ2-5
cdr3_nt: TGTGCCAGCAGTGAATTCGAGGGTTGGGCCCAGTACTTC
cdr3_aa: CASSEFEGWAQYF

d_call: .
clone_size: .
v_call: TRBV5-4
j_call: TRBJ1-6
cdr3_nt: TGTGCCAGCAGCCCGGCTTTGGGGGGACCCTCACCCCTCCACTTT
cdr3_aa: CASSPALGGPSPLHF

d_call: .
clone_size: .
v_call: TRBV7-2
j_call: TRBJ1-6
cdr3_nt: TGTGCCAGCAGCCCGCCGTGGGGAGGTAATTCACCCCTCCACTTT
cdr3_aa: CASSPPWGGNSPLHF

d_call: TRBD2
clone_size: once
v_call: TRBV6-4
j_call: TRBJ2-4
cdr3_nt: TGTGCCAGCAGTGACTCGATCTTGTCAATTAGCGGGGCTCCCAAAAACATTCAGTACTTC
cdr3_aa: CASSDSILSISGAPKNIQYF

d_call: .
clone_size: .
v_call: TRBV7-9
j_call: TRBJ2-7
cdr3_nt: TGTGCCAGCAGCTCCCCGGGGGGCCGGGCCGGCGAGCAGTACTTC
cdr3_aa: CASSSPGGRAGEQYF

d_call: .
clone_size: once
v_call: TRBV5-5
j_call: TRBJ2-1
cdr3_nt: TGTGCCAGCAGCTTAAGGGAGTACAATGAGCAGTTCTTC
cdr3_aa: CASSLREYNEQFF